A selection of T cell receptor beta chains follows, all from one sample in a study of breast tumors, draining lymph nodes, adjacent tissues. TCRdb used MiXCR to reprocess the multiplex PCR reads, holding one entry per CDR3 protein. Of 200,000 or so distinct CDR3 sequences in the sample, approximately 33% were seen once. Sequenced: axillary lymph node tissue. The receptor set was obtained from a female donor with breast cancer. Some clones in this sample may be carry-over from other donors' samples. Both conserved end residues are part of each CDR3. The D gene is left open where the match is weak. Part of the rows lack a size; the others show once, few, many or a class for expanded clones.

V gene: TRBV9; clone size: -; J gene: TRBJ1-5; D gene: -; CDR3 DNA: TGTGCTAGAGCTCCGGGACTCATTAATCAGCCCCAGCATTTT; CDR3 protein: CARAPGLINQPQHF
V gene: TRBV5-1; clone size: few; J gene: TRBJ2-4; D gene: TRBD1; CDR3 DNA: TGCGCCAGCAGCTTCGAGACAGGGGATGTAAACATTCAGTACTTC; CDR3 protein: CASSFETGDVNIQYF
V gene: TRBV7-9; clone size: many; J gene: TRBJ2-3; D gene: -; CDR3 DNA: TGTGCCAGCAGCTGGGGGCAGAGAACAGATACGCAGTATTTT; CDR3 protein: CASSWGQRTDTQYF
V gene: TRBV5-6; clone size: -; J gene: TRBJ2-2; D gene: -; CDR3 DNA: TGTGCCAGCAGCGCGACGGGGACCACCGGGGAGCTGTTTTTT; CDR3 protein: CASSATGTTGELFF
V gene: TRBV2; clone size: many; J gene: TRBJ2-2; D gene: TRBD2; CDR3 DNA: TGTGCCAGCAAAAGCGGGGGGATTACGAACACCGGGGAGCTGTTTTTT; CDR3 protein: CASKSGGITNTGELFF
V gene: TRBV20-1; clone size: once; J gene: TRBJ1-4; D gene: -; CDR3 DNA: -; CDR3 protein: CSALAGGFQETQYFGPGRNEKLFF
V gene: TRBV19; clone size: many; J gene: TRBJ1-2; D gene: -; CDR3 DNA: TGTGCCAGTAGTAATACAGGGAGGGTCGGCTACACCTTC; CDR3 protein: CASSNTGRVGYTF
V gene: TRBV12-3/TRBV12-4; clone size: -; J gene: TRBJ2-5; D gene: -; CDR3 DNA: TGTGCCAGCAGCCCCGTAAGGACGCAAGAGACCCAGTACTTC; CDR3 protein: CASSPVRTQETQYF
V gene: TRBV7-2; clone size: many; J gene: TRBJ2-1; D gene: -; CDR3 DNA: TGTGCCAGCCGATGGGCCGCGGGGGCCATTAGCAATGAGCAGTTCTTC; CDR3 protein: CASRWAAGAISNEQFF
V gene: TRBV2; clone size: many; J gene: TRBJ2-3; D gene: TRBD2; CDR3 DNA: TGTGCCCGAGCGGGGAGTGGGGCAGATACGCAGTATTTT; CDR3 protein: CARAGSGADTQYF
V gene: TRBV28; clone size: few; J gene: TRBJ2-2; D gene: TRBD2; CDR3 DNA: TGTGCCAGCAGTAGCGGGAGTTCGGTCACCGGGGAGCTGTTTTTT; CDR3 protein: CASSSGSSVTGELFF
V gene: TRBV10-3; clone size: -; J gene: TRBJ1-2; D gene: -; CDR3 DNA: TGTGCCATTTCTTCACGCGGCGGGGATGGCTACACCTTC; CDR3 protein: CAISSRGGDGYTF